A selection of T cell receptor beta chains follows, all from one sample in a study of OX40 agonist ivuxolimab in advanced cancers. Sequenced by immunoSEQ multiplex PCR; TCRdb stores in-frame clones only, minus some. Among tens of thousands of clones listed, 90% were seen once. The source was CD4+ or CD8+ T cells sorted from blood, collected in a trial of the OX40 agonist ivuxolimab. Every receptor here comes from an adult with an advanced solid tumor such as melanoma, head and neck, liver or kidney cancer. Both conserved end residues are part of each CDR3. A D gene is named only where the DNA matches it firmly. Expanded clones get a size class; other rows say once, few or many, or leave the size out.

D: NA
size: once
J: TRBJ2-1
V: TRBV20-1
DNA: TGCAGTGCTAACGACAATGAGCAGTTCTTC
CDR3: CSANDNEQFF

D: NA
size: NA
J: TRBJ2-3
V: TRBV5-1
DNA: TGCGCCAGCAGCTTGGCCCGTCGCACAGATACGCAGTATTTT
CDR3: CASSLARRTDTQYF

D: TRBD1
size: NA
J: TRBJ1-4
V: TRBV6-6
DNA: TGTGCCAGCAGTCGTGACGGGACAGAGCTTGAAAAACTGTTTTTT
CDR3: CASSRDGTELEKLFF

D: TRBD2
size: once
J: TRBJ2-1
V: TRBV5-1
DNA: TGCGCCAGCAGCTTGGGGACTAGCGGGAGGGTATACAATGAGCAGTTCTTC
CDR3: CASSLGTSGRVYNEQFF

D: NA
size: NA
J: TRBJ2-7
V: TRBV25-1
DNA: TGTGCCAGCAGTGAATCTAGCCTCGCTTGGAGAACCTACGAGCAGTACTTC
CDR3: CASSESSLAWRTYEQYF

D: NA
size: NA
J: TRBJ2-7
V: TRBV5-1
DNA: TGCGCCAGCAGCTTCCAGGGTGGTGAAGGGGTGGAGCAGTACTTC
CDR3: CASSFQGGEGVEQYF

D: NA
size: many
J: TRBJ2-2
V: TRBV5-6
DNA: TGTGCCAGCAGCTCAACGGGGAGGTGGCGTGGCATGGACACCGGGGAGCTGTTTTTT
CDR3: CASSSTGRWRGMDTGELFF

D: TRBD1
size: NA
J: TRBJ2-5
V: TRBV4-2
DNA: TGTGCCAGCAGCCAAAGGACAGGGGGCAGAGAGACCCAGTACTTC
CDR3: CASSQRTGGRETQYF

D: TRBD2
size: NA
J: TRBJ2-5
V: TRBV28
DNA: TGTGCCAGCAGTCTCCCGGGACTAGCCAAAGAGACCCAGTACTTC
CDR3: CASSLPGLAKETQYF

D: TRBD2
size: NA
J: TRBJ2-5
V: TRBV7-2
DNA: TGTGCCAGCAGCATACGACTAGCGGGGTCCCAAGAGACCCAGTACTTC
CDR3: CASSIRLAGSQETQYF

D: NA
size: NA
J: TRBJ2-3
V: TRBV28
DNA: TGTGCCAGCAGCCGACGGACTGGGAGCCCAGATACGCAGTATTTT
CDR3: CASSRRTGSPDTQYF

D: NA
size: NA
J: TRBJ2-7
V: TRBV5-6
DNA: TGTGCCAGCAGCTCCTTCGTTTGGGTTGCGGGCTCCTACGAGCAGTACTTC
CDR3: CASSSFVWVAGSYEQYF

D: NA
size: NA
J: TRBJ2-6
V: TRBV2
DNA: TGTGCCAGCAGTCCTACAGGGAGTGGGGCCAACGTCCTGACTTTC
CDR3: CASSPTGSGANVLTF

D: NA
size: NA
J: TRBJ2-1
V: TRBV6-5
DNA: TGTGCCAGCAGTTACTCGGTCGCAGGCCGGGGGTATGAGCAGTTCTTC
CDR3: CASSYSVAGRGYEQFF

D: NA
size: once
J: TRBJ2-1
V: TRBV28
DNA: TGTGCCAGCAGTTTATTCCAGGGTGAGCAGTTCTTC
CDR3: CASSLFQGEQFF

D: TRBD2
size: once
J: TRBJ2-3
V: TRBV6-6
DNA: TGTGCCAGCACGGGCGGGAGCGGGAGGACGCAGTATTTT
CDR3: CASTGGSGRTQYF

D: NA
size: NA
J: TRBJ1-1
V: TRBV4-3
DNA: TGCGCCAGCAGCCAAGGCGCCAAGGGTGGGACTGAAGCTTTCTTT
CDR3: CASSQGAKGGTEAFF

D: TRBD1
size: NA
J: TRBJ1-2
V: TRBV19
DNA: TGTGCCAGTTGGACAGGGGGCGTCTACACCTTC
CDR3: CASWTGGVYTF

D: NA
size: NA
J: TRBJ2-3
V: TRBV5-1
DNA: TGCGCCAGCAGCCTAACGCGCACCACCACAGATACGCAGTATTTT
CDR3: CASSLTRTTTDTQYF

D: NA
size: NA
J: TRBJ1-1
V: TRBV6-5
DNA: TGTGCCAGCAGTTACGAGGGCACTGAAGCTTTCTTT
CDR3: CASSYEGTEAFF

D: NA
size: NA
J: TRBJ1-1
V: TRBV11-3
DNA: TGTGCCAGCAGTCTAGCAGGGGATCTGACTGAAGCTTTCTTT
CDR3: CASSLAGDLTEAFF

D: NA
size: NA
J: TRBJ2-3
V: TRBV7-3
DNA: TGTGCCAGCAGCTTAACAAGGAGCACAGATACGCAGTATTTT
CDR3: CASSLTRSTDTQYF

D: TRBD1
size: NA
J: TRBJ2-3
V: TRBV6-6
DNA: TGTGCCAGCAGTTACGGACAGGGCACAGATACGCAGTATTTT
CDR3: CASSYGQGTDTQYF

D: NA
size: NA
J: TRBJ2-7
V: TRBV29-1
DNA: TGCAGCGTTTCCGATCCCTACGAGCAGTACTTC
CDR3: CSVSDPYEQYF

D: NA
size: NA
J: TRBJ2-1
V: TRBV28
DNA: TGTGCCAGCAGCGATATCGGTGGGTCGCGCACTCTCAATGAGCAGTTCTTC
CDR3: CASSDIGGSRTLNEQFF

D: TRBD2
size: NA
J: TRBJ2-1
V: TRBV11-3
DNA: TGTGCCAGCAGCTTAGATCGGGCGGCGGGAGGAGCCTACAATGAGCAGTTCTTC
CDR3: CASSLDRAAGGAYNEQFF

D: TRBD2
size: NA
J: TRBJ2-7
V: TRBV2
DNA: TGTGCCAGCAGAGGACTAGCGCAATACGAGCAGTACTTC
CDR3: CASRGLAQYEQYF

D: NA
size: NA
J: TRBJ2-1
V: TRBV6-6
DNA: TGTGCCAGCGGGGGTAGGGGTAGGGGTCATGAGCAGTTCTTC
CDR3: CASGGRGRGHEQFF